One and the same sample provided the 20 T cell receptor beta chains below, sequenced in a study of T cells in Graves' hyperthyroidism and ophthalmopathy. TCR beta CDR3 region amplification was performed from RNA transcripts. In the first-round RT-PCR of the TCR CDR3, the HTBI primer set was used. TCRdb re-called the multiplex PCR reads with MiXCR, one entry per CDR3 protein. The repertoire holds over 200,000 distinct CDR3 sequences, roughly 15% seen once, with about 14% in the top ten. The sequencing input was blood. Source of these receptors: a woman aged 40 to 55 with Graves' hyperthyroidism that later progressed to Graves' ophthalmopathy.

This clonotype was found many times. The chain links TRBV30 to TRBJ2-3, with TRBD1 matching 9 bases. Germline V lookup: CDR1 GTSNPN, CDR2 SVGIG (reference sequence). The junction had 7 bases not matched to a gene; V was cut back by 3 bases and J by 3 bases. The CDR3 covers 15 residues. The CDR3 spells CAWSSTGGGTDTQYF. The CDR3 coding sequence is TGTGCCTGGAGCTCGACAGGGGGAGGAACAGATACGCAGTATTTT.

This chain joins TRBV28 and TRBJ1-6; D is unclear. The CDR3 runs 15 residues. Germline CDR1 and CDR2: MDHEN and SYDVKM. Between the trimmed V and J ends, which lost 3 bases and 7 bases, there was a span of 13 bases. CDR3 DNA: TGTGCCAGCAGTTTTCCCCACGGTAGAAATTCACCCCTCCACTTT. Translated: CASSFPHGRNSPLHF.

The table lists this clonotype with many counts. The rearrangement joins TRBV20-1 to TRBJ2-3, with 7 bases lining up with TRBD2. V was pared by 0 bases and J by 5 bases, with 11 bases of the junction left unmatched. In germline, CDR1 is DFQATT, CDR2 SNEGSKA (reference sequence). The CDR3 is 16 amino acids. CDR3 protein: CSARDLSGSAGDTQYF. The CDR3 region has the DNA TGCAGTGCTAGAGACCTTAGCGGGTCAGCGGGAGATACGCAGTATTTT.

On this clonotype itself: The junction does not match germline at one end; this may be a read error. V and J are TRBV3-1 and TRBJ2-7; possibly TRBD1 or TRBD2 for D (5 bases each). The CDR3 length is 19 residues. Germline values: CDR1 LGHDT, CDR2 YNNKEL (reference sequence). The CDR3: CASSQGTLTLFPHTYEQYF. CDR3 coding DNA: TGTGCCAGCAGTCAAGGGACCCTCACCCTTTTCCCGCATACCTACGAGCAGTACTTC.

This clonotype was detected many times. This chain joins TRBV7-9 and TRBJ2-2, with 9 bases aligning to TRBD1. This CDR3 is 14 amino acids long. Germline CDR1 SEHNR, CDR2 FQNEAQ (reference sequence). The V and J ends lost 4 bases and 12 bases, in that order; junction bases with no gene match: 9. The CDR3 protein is CASSSWEQGAKLFF. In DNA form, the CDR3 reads TGTGCCAGCAGCTCCTGGGAACAGGGGGCAAAGCTGTTTTTT.

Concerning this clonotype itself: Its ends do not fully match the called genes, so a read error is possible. CDR3 amino acids: CVSSLTAVEAFF. Here the CDR3 DNA reads TGTGTCAGCAGTTTAACAGCAGTTGAAGCTTTCTTT. V usage is TRBV28 and J usage is TRBJ1-1, with D hard to call. CDR3 length: 12 amino acids. CDR1 is MDHEN, CDR2 SYDVKM, per germline.

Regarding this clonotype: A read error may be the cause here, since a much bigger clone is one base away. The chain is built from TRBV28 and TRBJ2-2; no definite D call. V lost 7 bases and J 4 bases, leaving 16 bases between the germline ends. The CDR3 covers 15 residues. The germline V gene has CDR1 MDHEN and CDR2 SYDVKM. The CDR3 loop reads CASTSQTRPTGELFF. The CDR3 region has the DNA TGTGCCAGCACCTCCCAGACAAGGCCCACCGGGGAGCTGTTTTTT.

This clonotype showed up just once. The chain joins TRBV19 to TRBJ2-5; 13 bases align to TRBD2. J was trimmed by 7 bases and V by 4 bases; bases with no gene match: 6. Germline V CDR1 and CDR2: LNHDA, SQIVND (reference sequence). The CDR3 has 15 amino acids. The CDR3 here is CASSTGLAGVGTQYF. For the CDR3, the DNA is TGTGCCAGTAGTACCGGACTAGCGGGAGTGGGGACCCAGTACTTC.

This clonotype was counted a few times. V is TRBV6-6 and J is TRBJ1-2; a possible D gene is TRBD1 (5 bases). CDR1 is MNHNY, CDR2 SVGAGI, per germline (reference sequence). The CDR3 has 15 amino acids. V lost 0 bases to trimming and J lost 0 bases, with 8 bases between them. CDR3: CASSYSGAPNYGYTF. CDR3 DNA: TGTGCCAGCAGTTACTCCGGGGCGCCTAACTATGGCTACACCTTC.

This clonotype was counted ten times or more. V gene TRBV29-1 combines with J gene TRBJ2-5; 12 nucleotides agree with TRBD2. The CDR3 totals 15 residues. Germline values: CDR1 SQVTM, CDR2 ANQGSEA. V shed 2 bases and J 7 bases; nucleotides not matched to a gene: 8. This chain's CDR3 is CSVEFLAGGQGTQYF. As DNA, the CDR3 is TGCAGCGTTGAATTCCTAGCGGGAGGGCAGGGGACCCAGTACTTC.

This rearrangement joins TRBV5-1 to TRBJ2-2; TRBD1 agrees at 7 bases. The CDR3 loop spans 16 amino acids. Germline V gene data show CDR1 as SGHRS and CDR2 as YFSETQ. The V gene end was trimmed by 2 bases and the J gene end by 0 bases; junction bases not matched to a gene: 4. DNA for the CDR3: TGCGCCAGCAGCTTCCTGACAGGGACGAACACCGGGGAGCTGTTTTTT. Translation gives CASSFLTGTNTGELFF.

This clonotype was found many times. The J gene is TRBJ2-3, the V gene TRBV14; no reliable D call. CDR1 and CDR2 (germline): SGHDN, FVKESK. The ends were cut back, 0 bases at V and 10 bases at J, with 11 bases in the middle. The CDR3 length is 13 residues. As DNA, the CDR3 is TGTGCCAGCAGCCAAGACGAGTCAACTCCGCAGTATTTT. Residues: CASSQDESTPQYF. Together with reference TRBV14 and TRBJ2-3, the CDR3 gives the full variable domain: EAGVTQFPSHSVIEKGQTVTLRCDPISGHDNLYWYRRVMGKEIKFLLHFVKESKQDESGMPNNRFLAERTGGTYSTLKVQPAELEDSGVYFCASSQDESTPQYFGPGTRLTVL.

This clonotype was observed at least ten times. The CDR3 bases are TGTGCCTGGAGTGTAATGAGGGGGTCCTACACAGATACGCAGTATTTT. It encodes CAWSVMRGSYTDTQYF. The chain has TRBV30 and TRBJ2-3, with D possibly being TRBD1 (6 bases). Trimming removed 0 bases at V and 2 bases at J, with 15 bases between. Germline V CDR1 and CDR2: GTSNPN, SVGIG (reference sequence). The CDR3 sequence is 16 residues long.

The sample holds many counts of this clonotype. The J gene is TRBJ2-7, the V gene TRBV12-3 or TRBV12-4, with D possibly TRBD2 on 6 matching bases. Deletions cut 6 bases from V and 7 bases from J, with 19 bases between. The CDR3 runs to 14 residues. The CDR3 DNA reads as TGTGCCAGCAGCCCGGGAGCAACCATTAGGGAGCAGTACTTC. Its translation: CASSPGATIREQYF.

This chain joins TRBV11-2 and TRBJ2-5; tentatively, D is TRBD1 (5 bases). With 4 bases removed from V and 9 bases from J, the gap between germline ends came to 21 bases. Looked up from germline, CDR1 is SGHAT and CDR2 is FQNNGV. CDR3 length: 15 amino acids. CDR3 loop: CASSSIKLAQGAQYF. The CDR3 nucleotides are TGTGCCAGCAGCTCTATTAAGTTGGCCCAAGGGGCCCAGTACTTC. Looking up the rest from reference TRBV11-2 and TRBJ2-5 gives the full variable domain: EAGVAQSPRYKIIEKRQSVAFWCNPISGHATLYWYQQILGQGPKLLIQFQNNGVVDDSQLPKDRFSAERLKGVDSTLKIQPAKLEDSAVYLCASSSIKLAQGAQYFGPGTRLLVL.

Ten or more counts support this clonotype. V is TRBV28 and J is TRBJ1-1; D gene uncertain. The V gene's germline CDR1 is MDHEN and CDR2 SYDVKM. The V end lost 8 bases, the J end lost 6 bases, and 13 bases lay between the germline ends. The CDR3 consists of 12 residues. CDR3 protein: CASGSLGPEAFF. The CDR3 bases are TGTGCCAGCGGCTCCTTGGGCCCTGAAGCTTTCTTT.

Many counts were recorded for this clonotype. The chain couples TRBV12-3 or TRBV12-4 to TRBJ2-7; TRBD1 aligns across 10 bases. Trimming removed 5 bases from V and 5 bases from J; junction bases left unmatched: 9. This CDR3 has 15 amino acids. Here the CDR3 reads CASSHPGQGPHEQYF. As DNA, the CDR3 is TGTGCCAGCAGTCACCCGGGACAGGGGCCCCACGAGCAGTACTTC.

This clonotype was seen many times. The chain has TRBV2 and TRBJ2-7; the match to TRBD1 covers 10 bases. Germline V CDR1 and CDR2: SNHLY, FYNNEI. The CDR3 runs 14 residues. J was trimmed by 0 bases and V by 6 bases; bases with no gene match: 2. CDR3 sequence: CASRDRGNSYEQYF. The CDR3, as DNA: TGTGCCAGCAGGGACAGGGGGAACTCCTACGAGCAGTACTTC.

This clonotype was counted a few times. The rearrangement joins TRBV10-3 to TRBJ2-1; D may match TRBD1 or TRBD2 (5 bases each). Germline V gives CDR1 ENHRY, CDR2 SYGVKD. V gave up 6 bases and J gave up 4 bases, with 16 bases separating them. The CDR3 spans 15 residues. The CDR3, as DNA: TGTGCCATCAGGGATATGGGGGACCCTTACAATGAGCAGTTCTTC. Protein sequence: CAIRDMGDPYNEQFF.

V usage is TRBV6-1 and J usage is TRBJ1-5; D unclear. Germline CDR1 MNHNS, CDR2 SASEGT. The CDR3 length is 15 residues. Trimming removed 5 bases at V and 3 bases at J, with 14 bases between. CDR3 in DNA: TGTGCCAGCAGTCGTGAGAAGGGTACCAATCAGCCCCAGCATTTT. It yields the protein CASSREKGTNQPQHF.